This TCR beta chain was recovered during a study of T cells in Graves' hyperthyroidism and ophthalmopathy. Study-wide context: Peripheral blood specimens were obtained at initial diagnosis, prior to any treatment.

The V gene's germline CDR1 is MNHNS and CDR2 SASEGT. The CDR3 runs 15 residues. Disease duration under 2 months; hyperthyroidism patients were aged 18 to 65. Pregnant or lactating patients were excluded, as were those with uncontrolled infection or other autoimmune disease. Clinical symptoms, serum thyroxine and TRAb, thyroid ultrasound and orbital computed tomography together formed the diagnostic basis. What was amplified from RNA transcripts were TCR beta CDR3 regions. The HTBI set primed first-round TCR CDR3 RT-PCR. MiXCR, applied by TCRdb to the multiplex PCR reads, yields one record per CDR3 protein. Of a few hundred thousand distinct CDR3 sequences in the sample, around 15% are singletons; the top ten hold about 17%. There are a few counts of this clonotype. One end of the junction varies from germline; a read error may be responsible.

The sample comprised blood. The chain is built from TRBV6-1 and TRBJ2-6, with D perhaps TRBD1 or TRBD2 (5 bases each). This TCR came from a woman between 18 and 29 years old with Graves' hyperthyroidism. CDR3: CAFLGTPSGANVLTF. As DNA, the CDR3 is TGCGCCTTCCTTGGGACCCCCTCTGGGGCCAACGTCCTGACTTTC.